This T cell receptor beta chain appears in the sequencing data of a study of blood T cell repertoires in COVID-19. Germline V gene sequence: CDR1 SGHRS, CDR2 YFSETQ. This CDR3 contains 15 residues. V lost 4 bases and J lost 2; bases outside the gene matches: 6. The method was immunoSEQ multiplex PCR; TCRdb's version includes in-frame clones alone and lacks a portion of them. The table records 150,000 to 200,000 clones, about 81% of them present only once. The receptor's source is a man between 60 and 70 years old with active or convalescent COVID-19. The chain is built from TRBV5-1 and TRBJ2-7, with 10 bases fitting TRBD1. Sample: peripheral blood. CDR3 sequence (DNA): TGCGCCAGCAGCCCACCAGGGACAGGGGCCTACGAGCAGTACTTC. Amino acid sequence: CASSPPGTGAYEQYF.